This T cell receptor (beta chain) comes out of a study of blood T cell repertoires in COVID-19. On the study more broadly: Acute and convalescent COVID-19 samples came from the United States, Italy and Spain. Sources were T cells, B-cell-depleted T cells, or PBMCs; the material itself was cDNA or gDNA.

Authors' data handling: Nucleated cell counts were estimated from reference gene primer amplification. The data were produced by immunoSEQ multiplex PCR, yet TCRdb's version contains in-frame clones alone and is incomplete. V and J calls and clone size are copied from that table; D and trimming were computed from the DNA. The sample gives some 220,000 clones, roughly 88% of which show up once; about 9% is in the top ten. There are 16 residues in the CDR3. The junction had 9 bases not matched to a gene; V was cut back by 4 bases and J by 5 bases. Germline V gives CDR1 SGDLS, CDR2 YYNGEE. This TCR came from a man aged 45-60 years with active or convalescent COVID-19. The genes are TRBV9 and TRBJ2-5; 12 nucleotides match TRBD2. Material: peripheral blood. Here the CDR3 DNA reads TGTGCCAGCAGCTTTGGACTAGCGGGGTCGGCGGAGACCCAGTACTTC. Its protein is CASSFGLAGSAETQYF.